A selection of T cell receptor beta chains follows, all from one sample in a study of identifying expanded T cells in peripheral blood. Here immunoSEQ multiplex PCR was the method, and the copy in TCRdb shows in-frame clones only, minus some. Counted here are 100,000 to 150,000 clones, about four fifths occurring once; the ten biggest clones make up 3.3%. Sequencing used blood. These receptors all come from a person aged 18-70 years in good health. Each CDR3 is given with its conserved first and last residue. Each record gives: D gene, clone size, J gene, CDR3 length, V gene, CDR3 DNA, CDR3 protein. D genes are given only for firm matches. Size tells how often a clone was seen (once, few, many) or the class of an expanded clone, and some rows leave it out.

D: NA; size: NA; J: TRBJ2-7; length: 15; V: TRBV7-8; DNA: TGTGCCAGCAGCTTAGGCGGTTCGGGGAACTACGAGCAGTACTTC; CDR3: CASSLGGSGNYEQYF
D: TRBD1; size: NA; J: TRBJ2-5; length: 15; V: TRBV6-5; DNA: TGTGCCAGCAGTTCGGGACAGGGGAGGCAAGAGACCCAGTACTTC; CDR3: CASSSGQGRQETQYF
D: TRBD1; size: NA; J: TRBJ1-1; length: 13; V: TRBV10-1; DNA: TGCGCCAGCAGTGCCAACAGGGGGACTGAAGCTTTCTTT; CDR3: CASSANRGTEAFF
D: NA; size: once; J: TRBJ2-5; length: 12; V: TRBV7-9; DNA: TGTGCCAGCAGCTTAGGGCAAGAGACCCAGTACTTC; CDR3: CASSLGQETQYF
D: TRBD2; size: NA; J: TRBJ2-7; length: 16; V: TRBV18; DNA: TGTGCCAGCTCCCCACTCTCCCTTAGCGGGTCCTACGAGCAGTACTTC; CDR3: CASSPLSLSGSYEQYF
D: NA; size: NA; J: TRBJ1-2; length: 11; V: TRBV29-1; DNA: TGCAGCGTTGGGGGAGAGGATGGCTACACCTTC; CDR3: CSVGGEDGYTF
D: TRBD1; size: few; J: TRBJ1-3; length: 12; V: TRBV2; DNA: TGTGCCAGCGAACAGGGGGGAAACACCATATATTTT; CDR3: CASEQGGNTIYF
D: TRBD1; size: NA; J: TRBJ1-2; length: 16; V: TRBV11-2; DNA: TGTGCCAGCAGCTTCACAGGGGCCGGAGGGGGCTATGGCTACACCTTC; CDR3: CASSFTGAGGGYGYTF
D: NA; size: NA; J: TRBJ2-7; length: 15; V: TRBV9; DNA: TGTGCCAGCAGCCCATCCGGGGGAGGACTTGGGGAGCAGTACTTC; CDR3: CASSPSGGGLGEQYF
D: NA; size: NA; J: TRBJ1-5; length: 14; V: TRBV30; DNA: TGTGCCTGGTCGGTGGCCAGAGGGATCATGCCCCAGCATTTT; CDR3: CAWSVARGIMPQHF
D: NA; size: NA; J: TRBJ1-2; length: 14; V: TRBV5-4; DNA: TGTGCCAGCAGCTTTCAAAAACAGGATCCCGGCTACACCTTC; CDR3: CASSFQKQDPGYTF
D: NA; size: NA; J: TRBJ2-5; length: 15; V: TRBV6-6; DNA: TGTGCCAGCAGCCACCGGCGTGGATGGGCGGAGACCCAGTACTTC; CDR3: CASSHRRGWAETQYF
D: NA; size: NA; J: TRBJ2-5; length: 13; V: TRBV6-5; DNA: TGTGCCAGCGGTTTCAGGGATTTGGAGACCCAGTACTTC; CDR3: CASGFRDLETQYF
D: TRBD1; size: NA; J: TRBJ2-7; length: 16; V: TRBV5-1; DNA: TGCGCCAGCAGCTCCGAGGCACAGGGGAGCCCCTACGAGCAGTACTTC; CDR3: CASSSEAQGSPYEQYF
D: NA; size: once; J: TRBJ2-1; length: 12; V: TRBV9; DNA: TGTGCCAGCAGCGCCATCCACAATGAGCAGTTCTTC; CDR3: CASSAIHNEQFF
D: TRBD1; size: many; J: TRBJ1-1; length: 14; V: TRBV15; DNA: TGTGCCACCAGCAGGGACAGGGGTAGCACTGAAGCTTTCTTT; CDR3: CATSRDRGSTEAFF
D: TRBD1; size: few; J: TRBJ1-2; length: 15; V: TRBV5-1; DNA: TGCGCCAGCAGCTTTTCGGGGGACAGGGGAGATGGCTACACCTTC; CDR3: CASSFSGDRGDGYTF
D: NA; size: NA; J: TRBJ1-6; length: 18; V: TRBV7-6; DNA: TGTGCCAGCAGCTCCCGGGACGCCCGAAGCTCCTATAATTCACCCCTCCACTTT; CDR3: CASSSRDARSSYNSPLHF
D: NA; size: NA; J: TRBJ1-3; length: 15; V: TRBV11-3; DNA: TGTGCCAGCAGCTTCGCCTTTATCTCTGGAAACACCATATATTTT; CDR3: CASSFAFISGNTIYF
D: TRBD2; size: NA; J: TRBJ2-1; length: 15; V: TRBV5-1; DNA: TGCGCCAGCAGCCCGCCGGGACTAGTAAGAAAGGAGCAGTTCTTC; CDR3: CASSPPGLVRKEQFF
D: NA; size: NA; J: TRBJ1-5; length: 16; V: TRBV28; DNA: TGTGCCAGCAGTCCGCTAAGGACAGCCAAGAATCAGCCCCAGCATTTT; CDR3: CASSPLRTAKNQPQHF
D: TRBD1; size: NA; J: TRBJ1-2; length: 17; V: TRBV30; DNA: TGTGCCTGGGATGATCGGACAGGACTTACCCTACCCTATGGCTACACCTTC; CDR3: CAWDDRTGLTLPYGYTF
D: NA; size: NA; J: TRBJ2-2; length: 12; V: TRBV6-6; DNA: TGTGCCAGCAGTTACGAAGTCGGGGAGCTGTTTTTT; CDR3: CASSYEVGELFF
D: NA; size: once; J: TRBJ1-1; length: 13; V: TRBV6-5; DNA: TGTGCCAGCAGTCCCGGGATTGTCACTGAAGCTTTCTTT; CDR3: CASSPGIVTEAFF
D: TRBD2; size: NA; J: TRBJ2-1; length: 15; V: TRBV18; DNA: TGTGCCAGCTCATCTTTGGGACTAGCGGACAATGAGCAGTTCTTC; CDR3: CASSSLGLADNEQFF
D: NA; size: NA; J: TRBJ1-2; length: 13; V: TRBV6-5; DNA: TGTGCCAGCAGAAAGGGACTTAACTATGGCTACACCTTC; CDR3: CASRKGLNYGYTF
D: NA; size: NA; J: TRBJ2-7; length: 13; V: TRBV25-1; DNA: TGTGCCAGCAGTGGTGTCAGGGGCGGAGAGCAGTACTTC; CDR3: CASSGVRGGEQYF
D: NA; size: NA; J: TRBJ2-7; length: 12; V: TRBV6-6; DNA: TGTGCCAGCAGTTCGCTTGGTGGTGCGCAGTACTTC; CDR3: CASSSLGGAQYF
D: TRBD2; size: NA; J: TRBJ2-2; length: 14; V: TRBV7-2; DNA: TGTGCCAGCCGGGGAGGGGCTCTCACCGGGGAGCTGTTTTTT; CDR3: CASRGGALTGELFF
D: NA; size: NA; J: TRBJ2-1; length: 12; V: TRBV7-2; DNA: TGTGCCAGCAGCCCCGGACAGCATGAGCAGTTCTTC; CDR3: CASSPGQHEQFF
D: NA; size: NA; J: TRBJ1-4; length: 14; V: TRBV2; DNA: TGTGCCAGCAGTGGGGAGACGGACCCTATGAAACCGTTTTTT; CDR3: CASSGETDPMKPFF
D: NA; size: once; J: TRBJ1-4; length: 14; V: TRBV5-4; DNA: TGTGCCAGCAGCTTGGGGGCAGGAAATGAAAAACTGTTTTTT; CDR3: CASSLGAGNEKLFF
D: NA; size: NA; J: TRBJ1-2; length: 14; V: TRBV6-6; DNA: TGTGCCAGCAGTCATTCGGGACAACTCTATGGCTACACCTTC; CDR3: CASSHSGQLYGYTF
D: NA; size: NA; J: TRBJ2-1; length: 12; V: TRBV27; DNA: TGTGCCAGCAGGGGAACTTACAATGAGCAGTTCTTC; CDR3: CASRGTYNEQFF
D: TRBD1; size: NA; J: TRBJ1-4; length: 16; V: TRBV5-4; DNA: TGTGCCAGCAGCCCAACAGGGGGTGGCTCTAATGAAAAACTGTTTTTT; CDR3: CASSPTGGGSNEKLFF
D: NA; size: NA; J: TRBJ1-2; length: 15; V: TRBV6-1; DNA: TGTGCCAGCAGGTTAGGTGGCAGCCCTAACTATGGCTACACCTTC; CDR3: CASRLGGSPNYGYTF
D: NA; size: NA; J: TRBJ1-6; length: 15; V: TRBV5-1; DNA: TGCGCCAGCAGCTTGAGAGGGGTTGGAAATTCACCCCTCCACTTT; CDR3: CASSLRGVGNSPLHF
D: TRBD1; size: NA; J: TRBJ1-1; length: 14; V: TRBV5-4; DNA: TGTGCCAGCAGCTCTGGACAGGGCTTCTCTGAAGCTTTCTTT; CDR3: CASSSGQGFSEAFF
D: NA; size: NA; J: TRBJ2-1; length: 17; V: TRBV5-1; DNA: TGCGCCAGCAGCTTGAATCCAGGGGAGATCACCTACAATGAGCAGTTCTTC; CDR3: CASSLNPGEITYNEQFF
D: NA; size: NA; J: TRBJ2-1; length: 16; V: TRBV7-6; DNA: TGTGCCAGCAGCTTATCGCAGGCGGCCTCCTGCAATGAGCAGTTCTTC; CDR3: CASSLSQAASCNEQFF
D: NA; size: few; J: TRBJ1-2; length: 16; V: TRBV9; DNA: TGTGCCAGCAGCGTAGACGCACAGGGAGGGAATTATGGCTACACCTTC; CDR3: CASSVDAQGGNYGYTF
D: NA; size: NA; J: TRBJ1-2; length: 15; V: TRBV18; DNA: TGTGCCAGCTCACCACAGGTGGACGGCGTCTACGGCTACACCTTC; CDR3: CASSPQVDGVYGYTF